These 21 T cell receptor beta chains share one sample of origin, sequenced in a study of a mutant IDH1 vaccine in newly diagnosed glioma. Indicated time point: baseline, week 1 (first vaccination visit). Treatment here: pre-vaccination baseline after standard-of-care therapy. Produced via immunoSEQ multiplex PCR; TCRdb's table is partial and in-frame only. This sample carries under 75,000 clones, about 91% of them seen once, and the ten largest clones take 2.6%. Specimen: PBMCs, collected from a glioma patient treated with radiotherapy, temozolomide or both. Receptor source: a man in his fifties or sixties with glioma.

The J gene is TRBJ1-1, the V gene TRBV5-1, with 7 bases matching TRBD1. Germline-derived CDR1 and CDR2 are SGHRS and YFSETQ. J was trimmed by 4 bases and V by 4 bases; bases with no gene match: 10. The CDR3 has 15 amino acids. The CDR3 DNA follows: TGCGCCAGCAGCCCCGGAAAGGGGGCGGGCACTGAAGCTTTCTTT. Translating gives CASSPGKGAGTEAFF.

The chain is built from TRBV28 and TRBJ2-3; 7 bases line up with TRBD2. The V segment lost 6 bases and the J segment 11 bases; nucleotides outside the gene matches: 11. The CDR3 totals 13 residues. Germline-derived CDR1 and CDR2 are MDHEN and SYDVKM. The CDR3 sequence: CASRGSGLTEQYF. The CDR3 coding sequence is TGTGCCAGCAGGGGTAGCGGGCTTACGGAGCAGTATTTT.

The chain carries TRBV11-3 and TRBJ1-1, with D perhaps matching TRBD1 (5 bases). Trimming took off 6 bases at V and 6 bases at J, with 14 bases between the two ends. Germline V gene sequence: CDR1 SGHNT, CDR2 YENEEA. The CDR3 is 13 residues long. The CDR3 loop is CASSRDGSSEAFF. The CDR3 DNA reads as TGTGCCAGCAGTCGGGACGGGAGCTCTGAAGCTTTCTTT.

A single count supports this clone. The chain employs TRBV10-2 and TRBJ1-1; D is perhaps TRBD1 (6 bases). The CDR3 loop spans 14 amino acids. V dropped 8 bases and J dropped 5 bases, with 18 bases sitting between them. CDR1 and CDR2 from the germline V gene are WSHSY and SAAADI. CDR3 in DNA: TGCGCCAGCCAAAAACAGGGTGGGAAAACTGAAGCTTTCTTT. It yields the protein CASQKQGGKTEAFF.

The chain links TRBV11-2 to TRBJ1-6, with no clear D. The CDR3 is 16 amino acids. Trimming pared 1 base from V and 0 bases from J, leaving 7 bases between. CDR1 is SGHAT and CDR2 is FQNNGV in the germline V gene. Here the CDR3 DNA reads TGTGCCAGCAGCTTAGTCGGCAGCTCCTATAATTCACCCCTCCACTTT. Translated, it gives CASSLVGSSYNSPLHF.

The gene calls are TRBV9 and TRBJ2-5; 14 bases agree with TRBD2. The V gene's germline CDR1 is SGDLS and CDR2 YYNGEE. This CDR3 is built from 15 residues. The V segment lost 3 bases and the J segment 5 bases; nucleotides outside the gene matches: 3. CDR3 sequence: CASSGLAGGWETQYF. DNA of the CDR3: TGTGCCAGCAGCGGACTAGCGGGGGGGTGGGAGACCCAGTACTTC.

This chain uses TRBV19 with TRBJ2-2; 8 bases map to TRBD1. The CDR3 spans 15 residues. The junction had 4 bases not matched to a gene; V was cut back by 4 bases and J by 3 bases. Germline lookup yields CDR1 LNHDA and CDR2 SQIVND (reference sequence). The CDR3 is CASSNQGADTGELFF. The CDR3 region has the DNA TGTGCCAGTAGTAACCAGGGGGCGGACACCGGGGAGCTGTTTTTT.

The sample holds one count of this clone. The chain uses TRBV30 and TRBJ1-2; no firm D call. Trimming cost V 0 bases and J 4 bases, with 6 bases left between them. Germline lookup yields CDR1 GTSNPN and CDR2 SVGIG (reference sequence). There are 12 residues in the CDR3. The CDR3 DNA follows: TGTGCCTGGAGTGTAAGAGTCTATGGCTACACCTTC. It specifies CAWSVRVYGYTF. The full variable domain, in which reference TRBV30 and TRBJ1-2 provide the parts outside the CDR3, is SQTIHQWPATLVQPVGSPLSLECTVEGTSNPNLYWYRQAAGRGLQLLFYSVGIGQISSEVPQNLSASRPQDRQFILSSKKLLLSDSGFYLCAWSVRVYGYTFGSGTRLTVV.

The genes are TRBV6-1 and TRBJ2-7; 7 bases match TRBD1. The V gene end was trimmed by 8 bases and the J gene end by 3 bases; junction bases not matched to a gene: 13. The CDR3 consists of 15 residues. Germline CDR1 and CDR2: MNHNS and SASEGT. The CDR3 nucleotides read TGTGCCAGCGGCGCCTTTCCGGACAGGATCTACGAGCAGTACTTC. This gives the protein CASGAFPDRIYEQYF.

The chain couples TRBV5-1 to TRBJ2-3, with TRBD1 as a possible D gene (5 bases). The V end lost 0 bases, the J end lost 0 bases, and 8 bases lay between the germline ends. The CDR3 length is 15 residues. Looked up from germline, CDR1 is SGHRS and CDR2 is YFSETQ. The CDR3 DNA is TGCGCCAGCAGCTTGGCTGGGGCTAGCACAGATACGCAGTATTTT. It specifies CASSLAGASTDTQYF. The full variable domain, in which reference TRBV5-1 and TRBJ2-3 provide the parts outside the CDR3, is KAGVTQTPRYLIKTRGQQVTLSCSPISGHRSVSWYQQTPGQGLQFLFEYFSETQRNKGNFPGRFSGRQFSNSRSEMNVSTLELGDSALYLCASSLAGASTDTQYFGPGTRLTVL.

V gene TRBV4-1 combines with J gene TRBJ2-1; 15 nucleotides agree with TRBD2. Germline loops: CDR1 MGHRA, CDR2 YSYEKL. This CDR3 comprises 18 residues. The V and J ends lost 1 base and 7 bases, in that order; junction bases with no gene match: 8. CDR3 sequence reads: CASSQVGLAGGTRNEQFF. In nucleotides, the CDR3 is TGCGCCAGCAGCCAAGTAGGACTAGCGGGAGGGACTAGGAATGAGCAGTTCTTC.

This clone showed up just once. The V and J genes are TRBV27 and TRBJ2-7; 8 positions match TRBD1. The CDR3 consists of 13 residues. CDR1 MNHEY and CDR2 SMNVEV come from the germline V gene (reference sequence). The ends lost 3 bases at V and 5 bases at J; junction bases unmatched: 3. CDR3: CASSFNRGNEQYF. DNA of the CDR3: TGTGCCAGCAGTTTTAACAGGGGGAACGAGCAGTACTTC.

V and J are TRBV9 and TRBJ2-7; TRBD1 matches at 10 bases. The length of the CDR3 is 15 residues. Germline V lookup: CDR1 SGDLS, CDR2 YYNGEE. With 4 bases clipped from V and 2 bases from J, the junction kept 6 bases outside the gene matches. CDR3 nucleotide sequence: TGTGCCAGCAGCACAGGGACAGGGGATACCTACGAGCAGTACTTC. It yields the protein CASSTGTGDTYEQYF. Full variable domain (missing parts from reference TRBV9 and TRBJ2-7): DSGVTQTPKHLITATGQRVTLRCSPRSGDLSVYWYQQSLDQGLQFLIQYYNGEERAKGNILERFSAQQFPDLHSELNLSSLELGDSALYFCASSTGTGDTYEQYFGPGTRLTVT.

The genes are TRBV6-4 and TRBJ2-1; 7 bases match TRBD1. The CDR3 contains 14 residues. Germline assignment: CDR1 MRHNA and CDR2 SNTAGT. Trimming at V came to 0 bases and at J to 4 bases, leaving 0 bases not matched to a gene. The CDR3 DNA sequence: TGTGCCAGCAGTGACTCGACAGGGTACAATGAGCAGTTCTTC. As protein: CASSDSTGYNEQFF.

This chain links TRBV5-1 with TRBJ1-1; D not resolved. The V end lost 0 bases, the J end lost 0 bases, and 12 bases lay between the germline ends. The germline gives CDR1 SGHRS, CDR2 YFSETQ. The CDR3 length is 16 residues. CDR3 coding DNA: TGCGCCAGCAGCTTGGGGAGCCGTCGCATGAACACTGAAGCTTTCTTT. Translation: CASSLGSRRMNTEAFF.

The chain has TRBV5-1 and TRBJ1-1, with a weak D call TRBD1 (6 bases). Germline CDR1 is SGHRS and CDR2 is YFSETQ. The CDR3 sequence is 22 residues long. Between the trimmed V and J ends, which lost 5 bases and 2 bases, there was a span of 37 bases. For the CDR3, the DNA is TGCGCCAGCAGATTATATTCGCGTTTAGGGACAAGACATGTCCTACCAAACACTGAAGCTTTCTTT. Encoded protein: CASRLYSRLGTRHVLPNTEAFF. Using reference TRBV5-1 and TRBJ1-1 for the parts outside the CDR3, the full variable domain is KAGVTQTPRYLIKTRGQQVTLSCSPISGHRSVSWYQQTPGQGLQFLFEYFSETQRNKGNFPGRFSGRQFSNSRSEMNVSTLELGDSALYLCASRLYSRLGTRHVLPNTEAFFGQGTRLTVV.

The CDR3 bases are TGTGCCAGTAAACAGATCTCGGGTGGAGGAAAACTGTTTTTT. Amino acids: CASKQISGGGKLFF. The V gene is TRBV4-2, the J gene TRBJ1-4; D is uncertain. Trimming left V 9 bases short and J 10 bases short, with 21 bases between. From germline, CDR1 is LGHNA and CDR2 YNFKEQ. This CDR3 is 14 amino acids long.

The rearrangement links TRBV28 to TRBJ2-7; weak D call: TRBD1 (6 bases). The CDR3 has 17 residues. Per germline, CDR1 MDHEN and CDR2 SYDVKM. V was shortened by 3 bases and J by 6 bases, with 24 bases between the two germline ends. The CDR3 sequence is CASSLGRGWDKGSEQYF. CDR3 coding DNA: TGTGCCAGCAGTTTGGGAAGAGGCTGGGACAAGGGCTCCGAGCAGTACTTC.

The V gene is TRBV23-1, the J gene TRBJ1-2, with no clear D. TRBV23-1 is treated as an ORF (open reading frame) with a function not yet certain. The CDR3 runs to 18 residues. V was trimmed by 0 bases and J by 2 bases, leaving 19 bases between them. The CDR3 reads CASSQSGEKGRENYGYTF. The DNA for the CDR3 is TGCGCCAGCAGTCAATCAGGCGAAAAAGGTAGGGAGAACTATGGCTACACCTTC.

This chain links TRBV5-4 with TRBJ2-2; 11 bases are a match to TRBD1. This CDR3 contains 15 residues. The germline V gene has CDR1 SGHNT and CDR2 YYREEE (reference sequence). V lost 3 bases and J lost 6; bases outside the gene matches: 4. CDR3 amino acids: CASSSKDRGPGELFF. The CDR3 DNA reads TGTGCCAGCAGCTCAAAGGACAGGGGGCCCGGGGAGCTGTTTTTT.

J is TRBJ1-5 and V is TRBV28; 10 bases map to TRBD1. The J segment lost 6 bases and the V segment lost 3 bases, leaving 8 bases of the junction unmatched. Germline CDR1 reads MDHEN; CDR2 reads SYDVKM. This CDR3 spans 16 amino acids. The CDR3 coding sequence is TGTGCCAGCAGTTTGGCGGGGACAGGGGTCAGTCAGCCCCAGCATTTT. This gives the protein CASSLAGTGVSQPQHF.